The rows below give T cell receptor beta chains drawn from one sample of a study of Tregs in tolerant kidney transplant recipients. Profiled with immunoSEQ multiplex PCR; TCRdb holds only in-frame clones, not every one. The sample includes tens of thousands of clones, about 92% of them seen just once. Sequencing used CD8+ T cells from blood. Receptors were obtained from a human donor in good health. Both conserved end residues are part of each CDR3. The D gene is left open where the match is weak. Expanded clones are given a class, and other clones once, few, many or no size at all.

j_call: TRBJ2-3
v_call: TRBV6-1
d_call: TRBD2
clone_size: -
cdr3_length: 15
cdr3_aa: CASSESSGGPDTQYF
cdr3_nt: TGTGCCAGCAGTGAGTCTAGCGGGGGCCCAGATACGCAGTATTTT

j_call: TRBJ2-7
v_call: TRBV10-3
d_call: -
clone_size: once
cdr3_length: 14
cdr3_aa: CAISEGDMNYEQYF
cdr3_nt: TGTGCCATCAGTGAGGGGGACATGAACTACGAGCAGTACTTC

j_call: TRBJ1-5
v_call: TRBV6-5
d_call: TRBD1
clone_size: -
cdr3_length: 13
cdr3_aa: CASSDRANQPQHF
cdr3_nt: TGTGCCAGCTCGGACAGGGCCAATCAGCCCCAGCATTTT

j_call: TRBJ2-7
v_call: TRBV5-1
d_call: TRBD1
clone_size: -
cdr3_length: 16
cdr3_aa: CASSPRGTQGTYEQYF
cdr3_nt: TGCGCCAGCAGCCCAAGGGGGACACAGGGGACCTACGAGCAGTACTTC

j_call: TRBJ2-3
v_call: TRBV2
d_call: -
clone_size: -
cdr3_length: 21
cdr3_aa: CASSETLYPPSSRGSTDTQYF
cdr3_nt: TGTGCCAGCAGTGAAACGTTATATCCCCCCTCTTCTCGCGGTAGCACAGATACGCAGTATTTT

j_call: TRBJ1-2
v_call: TRBV4-1
d_call: -
clone_size: -
cdr3_length: 14
cdr3_aa: CASTPRYGADGYTF
cdr3_nt: TGCGCCAGCACCCCCCGGTACGGGGCTGATGGCTACACCTTC

j_call: TRBJ2-2
v_call: TRBV9
d_call: TRBD2
clone_size: once
cdr3_length: 17
cdr3_aa: CASSSLGGSGGTGELFF
cdr3_nt: TGTGCCAGCAGCTCTCTTGGGGGTAGCGGGGGCACCGGGGAGCTGTTTTTT

j_call: TRBJ2-1
v_call: TRBV27
d_call: -
clone_size: -
cdr3_length: 15
cdr3_aa: CASSSDSNLYNEQFF
cdr3_nt: TGTGCCAGCAGTTCCGACAGTAACCTGTACAATGAGCAGTTCTTC

j_call: TRBJ1-1
v_call: TRBV30
d_call: -
clone_size: -
cdr3_length: 11
cdr3_aa: CACPYAGSAFF
cdr3_nt: TGTGCCTGCCCTTATGCTGGGTCAGCTTTCTTT

j_call: TRBJ2-5
v_call: TRBV2
d_call: -
clone_size: -
cdr3_length: 16
cdr3_aa: CASKGLEAWDKETQYF
cdr3_nt: TGTGCCAGCAAGGGGTTGGAAGCCTGGGACAAAGAGACCCAGTACTTC

j_call: TRBJ1-5
v_call: TRBV27
d_call: -
clone_size: few
cdr3_length: 15
cdr3_aa: CASSPGSLGDQPQHF
cdr3_nt: TGTGCCAGCAGTCCCGGGTCTCTAGGGGATCAGCCCCAGCATTTT

j_call: TRBJ2-7
v_call: TRBV15
d_call: -
clone_size: -
cdr3_length: 13
cdr3_aa: CATSNARNYEQYF
cdr3_nt: TGTGCCACCTCGAACGCACGTAACTACGAGCAGTACTTC

j_call: TRBJ1-2
v_call: TRBV20-1
d_call: -
clone_size: -
cdr3_length: 11
cdr3_aa: CSARLGSGYTF
cdr3_nt: TGCAGTGCTAGGCTCGGGAGTGGCTACACCTTC

j_call: TRBJ2-7
v_call: TRBV11-1
d_call: -
clone_size: -
cdr3_length: 14
cdr3_aa: CASSLEGGVGEQYF
cdr3_nt: TGTGCCAGCAGCTTAGAGGGGGGCGTGGGCGAGCAGTACTTC

j_call: TRBJ2-3
v_call: TRBV7-9
d_call: TRBD2
clone_size: -
cdr3_length: 18
cdr3_aa: CASSSGLAGGPATDTQYF
cdr3_nt: TGTGCCAGCAGCTCCGGACTAGCGGGGGGGCCGGCGACAGATACGCAGTATTTT

j_call: TRBJ2-7
v_call: TRBV6-5
d_call: -
clone_size: -
cdr3_length: 11
cdr3_aa: CASSPSYEQYF
cdr3_nt: TGTGCCAGCAGCCCCTCCTACGAGCAGTACTTC

j_call: TRBJ2-1
v_call: TRBV11-2
d_call: -
clone_size: medium-sized
cdr3_length: 15
cdr3_aa: CASSFWAGTQEEQFF
cdr3_nt: TGTGCCAGCAGCTTCTGGGCAGGGACACAGGAAGAGCAGTTCTTC

j_call: TRBJ2-4
v_call: TRBV7-2
d_call: -
clone_size: -
cdr3_length: 15
cdr3_aa: CASSPRGIGQNIQYF
cdr3_nt: TGTGCCAGCAGCCCGAGGGGGATCGGCCAAAACATTCAGTACTTC

j_call: TRBJ1-2
v_call: TRBV5-1
d_call: -
clone_size: -
cdr3_length: 14
cdr3_aa: CASSLISGADGYTF
cdr3_nt: TGCGCCAGCAGCTTGATTTCCGGGGCGGATGGCTACACCTTC

j_call: TRBJ2-1
v_call: TRBV5-1
d_call: TRBD2
clone_size: once
cdr3_length: 16
cdr3_aa: CASSGLSGRRGNEQFF
cdr3_nt: TGCGCCAGCAGCGGACTTAGCGGGAGACGGGGAAATGAGCAGTTCTTC